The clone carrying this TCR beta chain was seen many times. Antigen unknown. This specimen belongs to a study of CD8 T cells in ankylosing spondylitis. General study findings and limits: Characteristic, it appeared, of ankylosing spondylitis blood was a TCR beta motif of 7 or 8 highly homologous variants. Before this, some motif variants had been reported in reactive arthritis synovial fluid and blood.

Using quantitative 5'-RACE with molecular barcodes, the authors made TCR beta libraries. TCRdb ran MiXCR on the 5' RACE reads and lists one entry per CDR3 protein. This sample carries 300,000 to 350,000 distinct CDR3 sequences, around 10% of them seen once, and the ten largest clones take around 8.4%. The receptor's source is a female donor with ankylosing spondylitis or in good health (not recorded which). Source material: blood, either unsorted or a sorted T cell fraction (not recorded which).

As DNA, the CDR3 is TGTGCCAGCAGCGCCCCCGGGCAGCATCCCAATGGCTACACCTTC. This sequence encodes CASSAPGQHPNGYTF. V usage is TRBV9 and J usage is TRBJ1-2; D unresolved. This CDR3 region has 15 residues. The germline V gene has CDR1 SGDLS and CDR2 YYNGEE. V lost 3 bases and J 6 bases, leaving 18 bases between the germline ends.